This T cell receptor (beta chain) originates from a study of T-cell memory formation after mild COVID-19 (dated by TCRdb to about 2021). Broadly, across the study: TCR sequence clusters from the two donors were found to be largely donor specific. Two young, previously healthy adult volunteers made up the cohort, one male and one female. In a couple of donors, T-cell clones that expanded and contracted after mild COVID-19 were followed by sequencing TCRalpha and TCRbeta repertoires longitudinally.

Ficoll-Paque density gradient centrifugation was the method used to isolate PBMCs. Paper-wide results and their limitations: The study covered only a couple of mild cases, and larger cohorts including severe cases with pre-infection samples were considered necessary. SARS-CoV-2 specificity was not confirmed for the second-wave clones peaking on day 37. Clones contracting from day 15 to 85 had balanced CD4/CD8 phenotypes, while a second wave expanding from day 15 to 37 was biased towards CD4+. Some responding clones were detected in pre-infection memory, which suggested that pre-existing cross-reactive memory T cells had joined the SARS-CoV-2 response. Contracting CD4+ clones appeared mostly in the CM and EM memory subsets, whereas CD8+ clones were enriched in EMRA.

Instrument on record: Illumina NovaSeq 6000. cDNA libraries for TCRalpha and TCRbeta were prepared by 5'RACE using constant-segment primers, with sample barcodes and unique molecular identifiers added. RNA was extracted from every sample with Trizol reagent. Amplification of the libraries took two PCR steps, and the second step added a second sample barcode plus Illumina TruSeq adapters. Sequencing of the libraries was done on an Illumina NovaSeq, producing 2 x 150 bp paired-end reads. The authors processed their data as follows. Reads were demultiplexed and collapsed into UMI-guided consensus sequences with migec v1.2.7. Using mixcr v2.1.11, the UMI consensuses were aligned to TRA and TRB V and J templates and assembled into clonotypes. A clonotype was counted as expanded or contracted only if both edgeR and NoisET called the change significant, with noise models trained on biological replicates. For edgeR calls, the thresholds were a false discovery rate-adjusted p below 0.01 and a log2 fold-change of 1. As an exploratory analysis of dynamics, max-normalized trajectories of the 1000 most abundant clonotypes were examined by PCA with hierarchical clustering. Separately sequenced CD4+ and CD8+ repertoires were used to assign a CD4 or CD8 phenotype to each responding clone. Starting from the raw public reads, TCRdb applied fastp trimming at Q25, assembled clones with MiXCR and retained in-frame beta chains. Every distinct CDR3 protein forms one entry, paired with its most common genes and DNA. The authors' filters were not applied to this entry. The sample table lists some 330,000 distinct CDR3 sequences, around a fifth of them with a count of one. Around an eighth of the sample goes to the ten largest clones.

As for this clonotype: No cognate antigen has been identified for it. Base qualities are missing; no much larger clone stands one base away.

The sequenced sample consisted of PBMCs or a T cell subset sorted from them (not recorded which). The receptor's source is an adult woman who had mild COVID-19 (a few samples of this study predate the infection). The sample titles of this study are shuffled in the database, so cell type and time point are left out; the donor was told from shared clones.

This receptor has the CDR3 CASSLVTAGERTQYF. The DNA sequence is given as TGTGCCAGCAGCTTAGTAACGGCAGGCGAAAGGACCCAGTACTTC. The rearrangement combines TRBV11-3 with TRBJ2-5; too little of a D gene remains to name it. V is cut by 1 base and J by 7 bases, and the space between the germline ends is 16 bases. From the germline V gene, CDR1 is SGHNT and CDR2 is YENEEA. Inclusive of the bounding cysteine and phenylalanine, the CDR3 is 15 residues long. Only CDR3 DNA is held: 45 bases, read in frame from base 1.